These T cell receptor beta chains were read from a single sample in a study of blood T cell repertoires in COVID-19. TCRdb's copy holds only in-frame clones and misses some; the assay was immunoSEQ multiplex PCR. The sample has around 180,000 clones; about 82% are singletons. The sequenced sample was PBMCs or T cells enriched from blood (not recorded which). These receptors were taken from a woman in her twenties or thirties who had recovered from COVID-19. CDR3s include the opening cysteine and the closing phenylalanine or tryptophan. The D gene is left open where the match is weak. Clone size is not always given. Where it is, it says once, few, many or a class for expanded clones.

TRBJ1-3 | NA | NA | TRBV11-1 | CASSSSERLRNTIYF | TGTGCCAGCAGCTCGTCGGAGAGACTCAGAAACACCATATATTTT
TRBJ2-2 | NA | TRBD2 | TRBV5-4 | CASSSKTSGNTGELFF | TGTGCCAGCAGCTCCAAGACTAGCGGGAACACCGGGGAGCTGTTTTTT
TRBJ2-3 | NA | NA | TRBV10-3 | CAISESLRVEGRTDTQYF | TGTGCCATCAGTGAGTCGCTCCGGGTTGAGGGGAGGACAGATACGCAGTATTTT
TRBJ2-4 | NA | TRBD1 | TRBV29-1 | CSVEDPDRVGNIQYF | TGCAGCGTTGAAGATCCGGACAGGGTAGGAAACATTCAGTACTTC
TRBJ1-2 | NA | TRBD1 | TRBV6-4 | CASSSPKTGVSAYGYTF | TGTGCCAGCAGTTCACCGAAAACAGGGGTATCGGCCTATGGCTACACCTTC
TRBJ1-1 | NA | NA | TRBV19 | CASIRNTEAFF | TGTGCCAGTATTAGGAACACTGAAGCTTTCTTT
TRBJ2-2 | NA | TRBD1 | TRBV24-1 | CARLDRVRNTGELFF | TGTGCCAGACTTGACAGGGTGAGAAACACCGGGGAGCTGTTTTTT
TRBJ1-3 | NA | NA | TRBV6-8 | CASSYKQLSGNTIYF | TGTGCCAGCAGTTACAAACAGCTCTCTGGAAACACCATATATTTT
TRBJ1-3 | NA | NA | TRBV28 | CASSPGQGNTIYF | TGTGCCAGCAGCCCTGGGCAGGGGAACACCATATATTTT
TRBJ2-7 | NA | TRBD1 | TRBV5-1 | CASSRTGSYEQYF | TGCGCCAGCTCTCGGACAGGATCCTACGAGCAGTACTTC
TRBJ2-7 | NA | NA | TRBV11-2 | CASSLGYGGVEEQYF | TGTGCCAGCAGCTTAGGGTACGGGGGAGTGGAGGAGCAGTACTTC
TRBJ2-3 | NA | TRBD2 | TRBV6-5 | CASRPLAGDGDTQYF | TGTGCCAGCAGGCCACTAGCGGGAGATGGAGATACGCAGTATTTT
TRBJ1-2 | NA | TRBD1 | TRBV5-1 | CASSLGTGGNYGYTF | TGCGCCAGCAGCTTGGGGACAGGAGGTAACTATGGCTACACCTTC
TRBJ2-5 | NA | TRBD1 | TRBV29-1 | CSVVTRRGQGPRETQYF | TGCAGCGTTGTTACCCGACGGGGACAGGGCCCCAGGGAGACCCAGTACTTC
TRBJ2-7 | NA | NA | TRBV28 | CASSLRRSSYEQYF | TGTGCCAGCAGTTTACGAAGGAGCTCCTACGAGCAGTACTTC
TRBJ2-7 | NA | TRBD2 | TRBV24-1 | CATSDTGTSGYEQYF | TGTGCCACCAGTGATACCGGGACTAGCGGCTACGAGCAGTACTTC
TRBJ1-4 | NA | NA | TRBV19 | CASSSQAGFDEKLFF | TGTGCCAGTAGTTCCCAGGCGGGGTTTGATGAAAAACTGTTTTTT
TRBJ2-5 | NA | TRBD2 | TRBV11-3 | CASSLATVSGSETQYF | TGTGCCAGCAGCTTAGCTACGGTTAGCGGGAGTGAGACCCAGTACTTC
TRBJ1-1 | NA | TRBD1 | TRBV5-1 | CASSLEPGQGRAFF | TGCGCCAGCAGCTTGGAACCGGGACAGGGGAGAGCTTTCTTT
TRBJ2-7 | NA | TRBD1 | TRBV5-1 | CASSYRDRGAEQYF | TGCGCCAGCAGCTACCGGGACAGGGGGGCCGAGCAGTACTTC
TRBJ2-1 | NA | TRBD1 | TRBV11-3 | CASSHQGVLSYNEQFF | TGTGCCAGCAGCCATCAGGGGGTGCTCTCCTACAATGAGCAGTTCTTC
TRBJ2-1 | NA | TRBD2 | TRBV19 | CASSPTGTSGGYNEQFF | TGTGCCAGTAGTCCAACTGGGACTAGCGGGGGATACAATGAGCAGTTCTTC
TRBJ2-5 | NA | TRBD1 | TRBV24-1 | CATSSTGGAETQYF | TGTGCCACCAGTTCGACAGGGGGCGCGGAGACCCAGTACTTC
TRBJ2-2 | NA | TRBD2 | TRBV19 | CASSIRTSGSQRHGELFF | TGTGCCAGTAGTATTAGGACTAGCGGGAGTCAACGTCACGGGGAGCTGTTTTTT
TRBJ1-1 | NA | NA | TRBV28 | CVSSLLEGWNTEAFF | TGTGTCAGCAGTTTATTGGAGGGGTGGAACACTGAAGCTTTCTTT
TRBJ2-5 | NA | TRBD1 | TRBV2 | CASRDRQRETQYF | TGTGCCAGCAGGGACAGGCAGAGAGAGACCCAGTACTTC
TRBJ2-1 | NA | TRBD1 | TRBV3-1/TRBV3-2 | CASSQDYWGQGAVEQFF | TGTGCCAGCAGCCAAGATTATTGGGGACAGGGGGCTGTTGAGCAGTTCTTC
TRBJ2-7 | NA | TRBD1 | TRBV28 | CAHRGASALRQYF | TGTGCCCACAGGGGGGCTAGCGCCCTCCGTCAGTACTTC
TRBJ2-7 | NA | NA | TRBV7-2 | CASSLGAGTTYEQYF | TGTGCCAGCAGCTTAGGGGCGGGCACAACCTACGAGCAGTACTTC
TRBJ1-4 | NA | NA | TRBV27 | CASRTGLWQKKLFF | TGTGCCAGCCGAACAGGGCTTTGGCAGAAAAAACTGTTTTTT
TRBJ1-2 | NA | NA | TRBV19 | CASSIDLRYGYTF | TGTGCCAGTAGTATAGATCTCAGATATGGCTACACCTTC
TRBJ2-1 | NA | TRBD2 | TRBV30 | CAWRGRRLAGSSSYNEQFF | TGTGCCTGGAGGGGACGGAGGCTAGCGGGTTCTAGCTCCTACAATGAGCAGTTCTTC
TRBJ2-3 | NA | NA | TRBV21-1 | CASSNTADRDTQYF | TGTGCCAGCAGCAACACCGCGGATAGAGATACGCAGTATTTT
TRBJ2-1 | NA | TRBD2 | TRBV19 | CASSTGLAANEQFF | TGTGCCAGTAGTACAGGACTAGCGGCAAATGAGCAGTTCTTC
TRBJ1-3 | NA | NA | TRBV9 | CASSDEFSGNTIYF | TGTGCCAGCAGCGATGAGTTCTCTGGAAACACCATATATTTT
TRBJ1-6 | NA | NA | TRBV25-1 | CASRREGSPLHF | TGTGCCAGCAGGCGGGAGGGCTCACCCCTCCACTTT
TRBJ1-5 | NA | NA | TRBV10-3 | CAISSGVRNQPQHF | TGTGCCATCAGTTCGGGGGTTAGAAATCAGCCCCAGCATTTT
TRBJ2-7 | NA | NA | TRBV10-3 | CAISEPEGSYEQYF | TGTGCCATCAGTGAGCCAGAGGGCTCCTACGAGCAGTACTTC
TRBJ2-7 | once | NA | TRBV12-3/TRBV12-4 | CASSLGRYEQYF | TGTGCCAGCAGTTTAGGCCGGTACGAGCAGTACTTC
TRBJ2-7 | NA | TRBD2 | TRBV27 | CASSRNSGSTYEQYF | TGTGCCAGCAGTAGAAATAGCGGGAGTACCTACGAGCAGTACTTC
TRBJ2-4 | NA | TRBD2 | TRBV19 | CASSGRAKNIQYF | TGTGCCAGTAGCGGGAGGGCCAAAAACATTCAGTACTTC
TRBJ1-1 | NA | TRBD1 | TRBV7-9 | CASSLRTGMNTEAFF | TGTGCCAGCAGCTTGCGGACAGGGATGAACACTGAAGCTTTCTTT
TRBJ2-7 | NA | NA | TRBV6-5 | CASTLSYEQYF | TGTGCCAGCACCCTTTCCTACGAGCAGTACTTC
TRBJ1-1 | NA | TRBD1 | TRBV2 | CASSEKKTGARNTEAFF | TGTGCCAGCAGTGAAAAAAAGACAGGGGCCAGGAACACTGAAGCTTTCTTT
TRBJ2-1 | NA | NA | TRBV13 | CASSSTRTSEQFF | TGTGCCAGCAGCTCTACTAGGACCTCTGAGCAGTTCTTC
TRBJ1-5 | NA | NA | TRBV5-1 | CASSLGGGDNQPQHF | TGCGCCAGCAGCTTGGGAGGGGGGGATAATCAGCCCCAGCATTTT
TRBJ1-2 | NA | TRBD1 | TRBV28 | CASSTQGAVYGYTF | TGTGCCAGCAGTACTCAGGGGGCGGTCTATGGCTACACCTTC
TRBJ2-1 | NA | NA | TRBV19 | CASSTSNEQFF | TGTGCCAGTAGTACGAGTAATGAGCAGTTCTTC
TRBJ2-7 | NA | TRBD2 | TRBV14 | CASSSGGSYEQYF | TGTGCCTCCTCTAGCGGTGGCTCCTACGAGCAGTACTTC
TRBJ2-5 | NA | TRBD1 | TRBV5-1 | CASSSRTGRETQYF | TGCGCCAGCAGCTCACGGACAGGGAGGGAGACCCAGTACTTC
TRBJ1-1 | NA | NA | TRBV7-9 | CASSRGQLEAFF | TGTGCCAGCAGCCGCGGACAGCTAGAAGCTTTCTTT
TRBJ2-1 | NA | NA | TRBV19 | CASSIGGRSYNEQFF | TGTGCCAGTAGTATAGGGGGGAGGTCCTACAATGAGCAGTTCTTC
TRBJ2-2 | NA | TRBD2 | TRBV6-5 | CATDTSEGDTGELFF | TGTGCCACCGATACTAGCGAGGGCGACACCGGGGAGCTGTTTTTT
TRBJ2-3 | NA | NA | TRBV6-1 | CASSEFGGRRTDTQYF | TGTGCCAGCAGTGAATTCGGTGGCAGGCGCACAGATACGCAGTATTTT
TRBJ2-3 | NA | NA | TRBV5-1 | CASSYSTDTQYF | TGCGCCAGCAGCTATTCTACAGATACGCAGTATTTT